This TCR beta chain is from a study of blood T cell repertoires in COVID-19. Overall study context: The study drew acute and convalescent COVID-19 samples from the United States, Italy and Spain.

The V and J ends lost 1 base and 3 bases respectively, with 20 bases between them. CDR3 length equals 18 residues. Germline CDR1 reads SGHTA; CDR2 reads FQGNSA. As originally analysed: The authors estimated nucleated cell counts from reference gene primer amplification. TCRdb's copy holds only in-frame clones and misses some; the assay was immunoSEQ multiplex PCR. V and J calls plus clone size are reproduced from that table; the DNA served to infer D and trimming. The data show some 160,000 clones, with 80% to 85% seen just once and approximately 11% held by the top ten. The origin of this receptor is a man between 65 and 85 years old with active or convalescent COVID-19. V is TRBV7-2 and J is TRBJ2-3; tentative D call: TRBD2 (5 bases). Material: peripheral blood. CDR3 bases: TGTGCCAGCAGCTTAGTGAGGGCTCAAACCCTCACGACAGATACGCAGTATTTT. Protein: CASSLVRAQTLTTDTQYF.